These 22 T cell receptor beta chains came from one sample sequenced in a study of Graves' ophthalmopathy and Graves' hyperthyroidism. Amplification from RNA transcripts yielded the TCR beta CDR3 regions. HTBI-primed RT-PCR formed the first round, and a multiplex PCR formed the second. TCRdb reanalysed the multiplex PCR reads using MiXCR and keeps one entry per CDR3 protein. Seen here are around 400,000 distinct CDR3 sequences, roughly 20% observed once, and the top ten hold 2.5% to 3.5%. The sequenced material came from peripheral blood. Source of these receptors: a woman aged 18-30 years with stable Graves' hyperthyroidism.

This clonotype has a handful of counts. The conserved closing phenylalanine or tryptophan is absent in this CDR3, likely reflecting a read error. It is unclear where the CDR3 begins or ends on the DNA, so no DNA is shown, and the CDR3 is as TCRdb lists it. The chain has TRBV27 and TRBJ2-5. In germline, CDR1 is MNHEY, CDR2 SMNVEV (reference sequence). 12 amino acids form the CDR3, both terminal residues included. CDR3 in amino acids: CASSLRQETQDY.

In this sample, this clonotype turned up many times. V gene TRBV12-3 or TRBV12-4 combines with J gene TRBJ2-7; 11 nucleotides align to TRBD1. CDR3 size: 14 residues. Unmatched junction bases numbered 5, after V lost 6 bases and J lost 4 bases. CDR3 sequence: CASRRTGGGYEQYF. The CDR3 nucleotides are TGTGCCAGCAGGCGGACAGGGGGCGGTTACGAGCAGTACTTC.

The genes are TRBV7-8 and TRBJ2-5, with 7 positions matching TRBD1. Losses at the gene ends were 4 bases for V and 5 bases for J; bases not matched to a gene: 10. The CDR3 sequence is 15 residues long. CDR1 is SGHVS, CDR2 FQNEAQ, per germline. The DNA for the CDR3 is TGTGCCAGCAGCTGGGCAAGACAGGGTGGGGAGACCCAGTACTTC. Protein: CASSWARQGGETQYF.

The rearrangement links TRBV29-1 to TRBJ1-2, with a possible D match to TRBD1 (6 bases). V was shortened by 4 bases and J by 0 bases, with 12 bases between the two germline ends. Germline CDR1 SQVTM, CDR2 ANQGSEA. There are 14 residues in the CDR3. CDR3 nucleotide sequence: TGCAGCGTTGCGGACAGAAAAGCTAACTATGGCTACACCTTC. It yields the protein CSVADRKANYGYTF.

In the case of this clonotype: This may stem from a read error, because a much larger clone lies one nucleotide away. The chain recombines TRBV6-2 or TRBV6-3 with TRBJ2-5; TRBD2 matches 10 bases. The CDR3 has 16 residues. Germline V CDR1 and CDR2: MNHEY, SVGEGT. In DNA, the CDR3 is TGTGCCAGCACTCCCGGGACTAGCGACATCCAGGAGACCCAGGACTTC. Protein product: CASTPGTSDIQETQDF.

Many counts were recorded for this clonotype. The chain couples TRBV5-1 to TRBJ1-2, with unresolved D. The CDR3 has 13 residues. The V end lost 4 bases, the J end lost 1 base, and 8 bases lay between the germline ends. Germline V gene sequence: CDR1 SGHRS, CDR2 YFSETQ. CDR3 protein: CASSSRINYGYTF. Here the CDR3 DNA reads TGCGCCAGCAGCAGCAGAATTAACTATGGCTACACCTTC.

The J gene is TRBJ2-7, the V gene TRBV7-3; 10 bases line up with TRBD2. Germline assignment: CDR1 SGHTA and CDR2 FQGTGA. The CDR3 covers 15 residues. V was pared by 1 base and J by 2 bases, with 2 bases of the junction left unmatched. The CDR3: CASSLIAGGAYEQYF. DNA of the CDR3: TGTGCCAGCAGCTTAATAGCGGGGGGTGCCTACGAGCAGTACTTC.

This clonotype showed up many times. The J gene is TRBJ1-1, the V gene TRBV20-1; TRBD1 matches 9 bases. Germline lookup yields CDR1 DFQATT and CDR2 SNEGSKA (reference sequence). The CDR3 has 15 amino acids. V lost 4 bases and J lost 4; bases outside the gene matches: 10. CDR3 in amino acids: CSATGQGWRGTEAFF. CDR3 nucleotide sequence: TGCAGTGCTACGGGACAGGGTTGGAGAGGCACTGAAGCTTTCTTT.

This clonotype was detected many times. The genes are TRBV20-1 and TRBJ2-2, with TRBD2 matching over 7 bases. Germline V gene lookup returns CDR1 DFQATT and CDR2 SNEGSKA (reference sequence). The CDR3 is made up of 14 amino acids. V lost 5 bases, J lost 2 bases, and 5 bases stayed unmatched. For the CDR3, the DNA is TGCAGTGCTGCCCGGGACTATAACACCGGGGAGCTGTTTTTT. Amino acid sequence: CSAARDYNTGELFF.

This clonotype came up many times. The CDR3 DNA reads TGTGCCAGTTGTGATTTTCTGGGGGGCGCGAGGACTGAAGCTTTCTTT. This sequence encodes CASCDFLGGARTEAFF. The chain is built from TRBV12-3 or TRBV12-4 and TRBJ1-1; tentatively, D is TRBD1 (6 bases). Trimming took off 9 bases at V and 5 bases at J, with 25 bases between the two ends. CDR3 length equals 16 residues.

The sample holds one count of this clonotype. CDR3 nucleotide sequence: TGTGCCAGCGAATTGAATTCACCCCTCCACTTT. This encodes CASELNSPLHF. The rearrangement links TRBV2 to TRBJ1-6; D unresolved. CDR3 length: 11 amino acids. Germline CDR1 reads SNHLY; CDR2 reads FYNNEI. V lost 8 bases to trimming and J lost 7 bases, with 6 bases between them.

This clonotype showed up many times. The chain uses TRBV20-1 and TRBJ2-7; the match to TRBD2 covers 13 bases. Looked up from germline, CDR1 is DFQATT and CDR2 is SNEGSKA (reference sequence). There are 17 residues in the CDR3. V was clipped by 2 bases and J by 2 bases; unmatched bases: 9. The CDR3 sequence is CSARRGLAGAVAYEQYF. The DNA for the CDR3 is TGCAGTGCTAGACGAGGACTAGCGGGAGCCGTCGCCTACGAGCAGTACTTC.

This clonotype appeared many times. This chain connects TRBV24-1 to TRBJ2-3; TRBD2 is a possible D gene (6 bases). This CDR3 is 13 amino acids long. Trimming took 8 bases from V and 6 from J, leaving 14 bases between them. Germline V gene lookup returns CDR1 KGHDR and CDR2 SFDVKD. CDR3 region: CATNRDSTDTQYF. In DNA form, the CDR3 reads TGTGCCACCAACCGGGACTCGACCGATACGCAGTATTTT.

This clonotype was found many times. The rearrangement joins TRBV24-1 to TRBJ1-6, with D maybe TRBD1 (6 bases). Germline assignment: CDR1 KGHDR and CDR2 SFDVKD. Trimming cost V 4 bases and J 4 bases, with 16 bases left between them. The CDR3 is made up of 17 amino acids. CDR3 in amino acids: CATSEAPGHNYNSPLHF. Written as DNA, the CDR3 is TGTGCCACCAGTGAGGCGCCGGGACACAATTATAATTCACCCCTCCACTTT.

Many counts were recorded for this clonotype. The rearrangement joins TRBV12-3 or TRBV12-4 to TRBJ2-5; 12 nucleotides align to TRBD2. The CDR3 sequence is 16 residues long. Losses at the gene ends were 5 bases for V and 1 base for J; bases not matched to a gene: 5. The chain's CDR3 is CASSLGTSGSQETQYF. The CDR3 coding sequence is TGTGCCAGCAGTCTAGGGACTAGCGGGTCCCAAGAGACCCAGTACTTC.

This clonotype was recorded at least ten times. The chain is built from TRBV5-1 and TRBJ1-2; tentatively, D is TRBD1 (5 bases). Trimming took 0 bases from V and 5 from J, leaving 17 bases between them. Germline V CDR1 and CDR2: SGHRS, YFSETQ. The CDR3 loop spans 16 amino acids. This chain's CDR3 is CASSLVEGPTTYGYTF. The CDR3 DNA is TGCGCCAGCAGCTTGGTTGAGGGACCGACAACGTATGGCTACACCTTC.

The sample holds many counts of this clonotype. The chain uses TRBV30 and TRBJ1-1; perhaps TRBD1 as D (5 bases). The CDR3 is 16 amino acids. In germline, CDR1 is GTSNPN, CDR2 SVGIG (reference sequence). Trimming took off 1 base at V and 4 bases at J, with 19 bases between the two ends. CDR3 sequence (DNA): TGTGCCTGGAGTGACCGTCGGAGGGGTGGAGGCACTGAAGCTTTCTTT. It codes for CAWSDRRRGGGTEAFF.

This clonotype was seen many times. The rearrangement links TRBV2 to TRBJ1-2; TRBD1 aligns across 7 bases. The V gene's germline CDR1 is SNHLY and CDR2 FYNNEI. V trimming: 1 base; J trimming: 7 bases; junction bases outside the gene matches: 3. The CDR3 length is 13 residues. The CDR3: CASSEEGTAGYTF. The CDR3 DNA reads TGTGCCAGCAGTGAAGAGGGGACAGCTGGCTACACCTTC.

This chain joins TRBV29-1 and TRBJ2-2, with TRBD1 matching 10 bases. The CDR3 is 16 residues long. The trim removed 5 bases at V and 3 bases at J, leaving 9 bases unmatched. Looked up from germline, CDR1 is SQVTM and CDR2 is ANQGSEA. CDR3 loop: CSVQGGQGFYTGELFF. In DNA form, the CDR3 reads TGCAGCGTTCAAGGGGGACAGGGGTTTTACACCGGGGAGCTGTTTTTT.

This sequence joins TRBV5-1 and TRBJ2-2; 9 bases match TRBD1. CDR1 and CDR2 from the germline V gene are SGHRS and YFSETQ. This CDR3 contains 16 residues. The junction had 7 bases not matched to a gene; V was cut back by 1 base and J by 6 bases. CDR3: CASSLSTGGIAGELFF. The CDR3 DNA reads as TGCGCCAGCAGCTTGAGCACAGGGGGCATCGCCGGGGAGCTGTTTTTT.

As for this clonotype: A much bigger clone sits one base away, suggesting this may be a read error. The V call is TRBV7-6, the J call TRBJ2-5, with 7 positions matching TRBD2. Germline V gene data show CDR1 as SGHVS and CDR2 as FNYEAQ. The CDR3 totals 15 residues. This chain's CDR3 is CASSLTTAGLETKYF. CDR3 in DNA: TGTGCCAGCAGCCTCACGACAGCGGGGCTAGAGACCAAGTACTTC.

As concerns this clonotype: Sequence at one end of the junction differs from germline and may be a read error. The chain joins TRBV9 to TRBJ2-2; 8 positions match TRBD2. CDR1 is SGDLS and CDR2 is YYNGEE in the germline V gene. The CDR3 loop spans 19 amino acids. CDR3 bases: TGTGCCAGCAGCCATACTAGCGGAGGTAATACCGCGAACACCGGGGAGCTGTGTTTT. Residues: CASSHTSGGNTANTGELCF.